The next 30 T cell receptor beta chains were all read from a single sample in a study of neurological immune-mediated disorders. As for time point: longitudinal time-point 1 (baseline). TCRdb reprocessed the 5' RACE reads via MiXCR and lists one record per CDR3 protein. This table has around 76,000 distinct CDR3 sequences, roughly 10% appearing once. Sequenced: PBMCs. All receptors derive from a man younger than 45 in good health.

This chain uses TRBV10-3 with TRBJ1-4; maybe TRBD1 (5 bases). Trimming cost V 0 bases and J 7 bases, with 18 bases left between them. From germline, CDR1 is ENHRY and CDR2 SYGVKD. The CDR3 consists of 17 residues. The CDR3 DNA is TGTGCCATCAGTGAGTCGAATCCTGCCAACGGGGGTGAAAAACTGTTTTTT. This codes for CAISESNPANGGEKLFF.

This clonotype has ten or more counts. The chain joins TRBV11-2 to TRBJ2-1, with 8 bases matching TRBD2. The CDR3 is 14 amino acids. Germline CDR1 and CDR2: SGHAT and FQNNGV. Trimming took 5 bases from V and 1 from J; bases not matched to a gene: 1. The CDR3 bases are TGTGCCAGCAGCCCTAGCGGGTCCTACAATGAGCAGTTCTTC. This gives the protein CASSPSGSYNEQFF.

This clonotype showed up many times. J is TRBJ2-1 and V is TRBV5-1; D is uncertain. V lost 0 bases, J lost 7 bases, and 11 bases lay in between. Germline values: CDR1 SGHRS, CDR2 YFSETQ. The CDR3 has 14 amino acids. In DNA form, the CDR3 reads TGCGCCAGCAGCTTGGACCTCGGACGGAATGAGCAGTTCTTC. It translates to CASSLDLGRNEQFF.

The CDR3 DNA reads TGTGCCAGCAGTCGCGGGAGGGCCGACTACGAGCAGTACTTC. Its protein product is CASSRGRADYEQYF. The rearrangement links TRBV11-2 to TRBJ2-7; 9 positions agree with TRBD2. The germline gives CDR1 SGHAT, CDR2 FQNNGV. This CDR3 is built from 14 residues. V lost 6 bases, J lost 3 bases, and 6 bases stayed unmatched.

The V call is TRBV27, the J call TRBJ2-1, with TRBD2 matching over 9 bases. The CDR3 runs 16 residues. In germline, CDR1 is MNHEY, CDR2 SMNVEV (reference sequence). J gave up 8 bases and V 1 base, and 9 bases lay outside the gene matches. CDR3 sequence: CASSLWGLAERDEQFF. For the CDR3, the DNA is TGTGCCAGCAGTTTATGGGGACTAGCAGAGAGGGATGAGCAGTTCTTC.

There are many counts of this clonotype. This chain connects TRBV5-6 to TRBJ1-1; a possible D gene is TRBD1 (5 bases). V was pared by 0 bases and J by 0 bases, with 9 bases between. This CDR3 is 15 amino acids long. Looked up from germline, CDR1 is SGHDT and CDR2 is YYEEEE. The CDR3 reads CASSLAPGLNTEAFF. Here the CDR3 DNA reads TGTGCCAGCAGCTTGGCCCCAGGGCTGAACACTGAAGCTTTCTTT.

This clonotype has at least ten counts. This chain connects TRBV28 to TRBJ1-6, with 9 bases lining up with TRBD1. CDR3 size: 15 residues. V shed 4 bases and J 7 bases; nucleotides not matched to a gene: 5. Germline-derived CDR1 and CDR2 are MDHEN and SYDVKM. CDR3 amino acids: CASSWGQGSNSPLHF. The CDR3 DNA is TGTGCCAGCAGTTGGGGACAGGGATCCAATTCACCCCTCCACTTT.

In its sample, this clonotype was seen many times. The chain recombines TRBV28 with TRBJ2-3; either TRBD1 or TRBD2 may fit D (5 bases each). Germline CDR1 reads MDHEN; CDR2 reads SYDVKM. V was shortened by 4 bases and J by 6 bases, with 20 bases between the two germline ends. This CDR3 has 16 amino acids. CDR3 bases: TGTGCCAGCAGTTCCCGGGACCCCACCTCCCAGGATACGCAGTATTTT. Its translation: CASSSRDPTSQDTQYF.

This clonotype has a count of ten or more. This sequence joins TRBV18 and TRBJ2-3; TRBD2 agrees at 8 bases. The germline V gene encodes CDR1 KGHSH and CDR2 LQKENI. The CDR3 is made up of 17 amino acids. Trimming took 6 bases from V and 0 from J; bases not matched to a gene: 11. The CDR3 here is CASSPSLAAISTDTQYF. CDR3 sequence (DNA): TGTGCCAGCTCTCCTTCACTAGCGGCGATCAGCACAGATACGCAGTATTTT.

This clonotype was counted ten times or more. The chain joins TRBV15 to TRBJ2-1; no clear D. Trimming removed 5 bases from V and 2 bases from J, with 13 bases in between. The CDR3 totals 15 residues. The germline CDR1 and CDR2 sequences are LNHNV and YYDKDF (reference sequence). CDR3 bases: TGTGCCACCAGCCCGATCCAGCGTACCTACAATGAGCAGTTCTTC. Translation: CATSPIQRTYNEQFF.

This clonotype was counted many times. This chain connects TRBV6-5 to TRBJ2-1; TRBD1 aligns across 10 bases. Germline loops: CDR1 MNHEY, CDR2 SVGAGI. Trimming cost V 4 bases and J 6 bases; bases outside gene matches: 6. The CDR3 runs to 15 residues. DNA of the CDR3: TGTGCCAGCAGTTCCGGGACAGGGGTGAGCAATGAGCAGTTCTTC. It encodes CASSSGTGVSNEQFF.

This clonotype was found many times. The rearrangement joins TRBV9 to TRBJ2-1, with TRBD2 identical over 9 bases. The V and J ends lost 4 bases and 9 bases, in that order; junction bases with no gene match: 8. The CDR3 consists of 14 residues. CDR1 and CDR2 from the germline V gene are SGDLS and YYNGEE. The CDR3 protein is CASSTVAGAGEQFF. The CDR3 DNA follows: TGTGCCAGCAGCACCGTAGCGGGAGCGGGTGAGCAGTTCTTC.

This clonotype was recorded at least ten times. V and J are TRBV30 and TRBJ1-2; weak D call: TRBD1 (5 bases). The V end lost 1 base, the J end lost 8 bases, and 20 bases lay between the germline ends. Germline V CDR1 and CDR2: GTSNPN, SVGIG (reference sequence). CDR3 length equals 15 residues. CDR3 protein: CAWSEFGHRTGGYTF. As DNA, the CDR3 is TGTGCCTGGAGTGAATTCGGACATCGGACGGGAGGCTACACCTTC. Combining the CDR3 with reference TRBV30 and TRBJ1-2 gives the whole variable domain SQTIHQWPATLVQPVGSPLSLECTVEGTSNPNLYWYRQAAGRGLQLLFYSVGIGQISSEVPQNLSASRPQDRQFILSSKKLLLSDSGFYLCAWSEFGHRTGGYTFGSGTRLTVV.

There are many counts of this clonotype. The chain employs TRBV7-9 and TRBJ2-7; 8 bases fit TRBD1. Germline values: CDR1 SEHNR, CDR2 FQNEAQ (reference sequence). V trimming: 3 bases; J trimming: 5 bases; junction bases outside the gene matches: 9. The CDR3 contains 15 residues. As DNA, the CDR3 is TGTGCCAGCAGCTTTAAGACAGGGGTACATGACGAGCAGTACTTC. Its translation: CASSFKTGVHDEQYF.

This clonotype came up many times. CDR3 region: CSGRNSYEQYF. As DNA, the CDR3 is TGCAGTGGGCGGAACTCCTACGAGCAGTACTTC. The V and J genes are TRBV20-1 and TRBJ2-7; D is uncertain. This CDR3 is built from 11 residues. Germline CDR1 and CDR2: DFQATT and SNEGSKA (reference sequence). V was clipped by 7 bases and J by 0 bases, with 7 bases between them.

This clonotype has only a few counts. The rearrangement uses TRBV15 and TRBJ2-3; 8 bases align to TRBD1. In germline, CDR1 is LNHNV, CDR2 YYDKDF (reference sequence). CDR3 length equals 16 residues. V was pared by 3 bases and J by 1 base, with 6 bases of the junction left unmatched. The CDR3 DNA reads as TGTGCCACCAGCAGGGACCGGGACAGGCGCACAGATACGCAGTATTTT. It translates to CATSRDRDRRTDTQYF.

This clonotype appeared many times. CDR3 DNA: TGTGCCAGCAGCGTATCTGGGACGGGGAACACTGAAGCTTTCTTT. Translating gives CASSVSGTGNTEAFF. The rearrangement uses TRBV9 and TRBJ1-1, with a tentative D call TRBD1 (5 bases). The CDR3 is made up of 15 amino acids. Trimming left V 1 base short and J 1 base short, with 11 bases between. CDR1 is SGDLS and CDR2 is YYNGEE in the germline V gene.

This clonotype has ten or more counts. V and J are TRBV9 and TRBJ2-1; 8 bases line up with TRBD2. The CDR3 length is 16 residues. CDR1 and CDR2 from the germline V gene are SGDLS and YYNGEE. V lost 4 bases, J lost 8 bases, and 14 bases stayed unmatched. CDR3 sequence: CASSPRTSLLSDEQFF. CDR3 sequence (DNA): TGTGCCAGCAGCCCGCGGACTAGCTTATTATCGGATGAGCAGTTCTTC.

This clonotype was recorded at least ten times. The chain's CDR3 is CASSQGQVGYNEQFF. The CDR3 nucleotides are TGTGCCAGCAGTCAAGGACAGGTCGGCTACAATGAGCAGTTCTTC. The chain combines TRBV27 with TRBJ2-1, with 7 bases that match TRBD1. The CDR3 is made up of 15 amino acids. V was clipped by 5 bases and J by 3 bases; unmatched bases: 7. Per the germline V gene, CDR1 is MNHEY and CDR2 is SMNVEV (reference sequence).

The chain combines TRBV3-1 with TRBJ2-3; 13 nucleotides line up with TRBD2. The CDR3 is 17 amino acids. With V trimmed by 5 bases and J by 3 bases, 8 bases remained unmatched. The germline V gene encodes CDR1 LGHDT and CDR2 YNNKEL (reference sequence). This chain's CDR3 is CASSRGRTSGSTDTQYF. The CDR3 nucleotides read TGTGCCAGCAGCAGAGGCAGGACTAGCGGGAGTACAGATACGCAGTATTTT.

At least ten counts were recorded for this clonotype. This sequence joins TRBV29-1 and TRBJ2-2; 8 nucleotides match TRBD1. V gave up 6 bases and J gave up 0 bases; unmatched junction bases: 3. This CDR3 contains 14 residues. Germline loops: CDR1 SQVTM, CDR2 ANQGSEA. The chain's CDR3 is CSVDRGTNTGELFF. The CDR3 DNA reads TGCAGCGTCGACAGGGGCACGAACACCGGGGAGCTGTTTTTT.

In this sample, this clonotype turned up many times. The chain couples TRBV10-3 to TRBJ2-4; D possibly corresponds to TRBD2 (5 bases). Trimming removed 3 bases from V and 0 bases from J, with 18 bases in between. Germline lookup yields CDR1 ENHRY and CDR2 SYGVKD. The CDR3 totals 18 residues. For the CDR3, the DNA is TGTGCCATCAGTGATGCAGGAGGAATTAGACTAGCCAAAAACATTCAGTACTTC. Its protein product is CAISDAGGIRLAKNIQYF.

This clonotype was observed at least ten times. The chain couples TRBV13 to TRBJ1-1; 7 nucleotides line up with TRBD1. Trimming at V came to 8 bases and at J to 1 base, leaving 4 bases not matched to a gene. CDR1 and CDR2 (germline): PRHDT, FYEKMQ (reference sequence). The CDR3 runs 13 residues. The chain's CDR3 is CASGTDQNTEAFF. The CDR3 bases are TGTGCCAGCGGGACAGATCAGAACACTGAAGCTTTCTTT.

This clonotype was seen many times. The rearrangement joins TRBV4-1 to TRBJ2-3, with D hard to call. The CDR3 spans 15 residues. Germline loops: CDR1 MGHRA, CDR2 YSYEKL. V was trimmed by 4 bases and J by 2 bases, leaving 13 bases between them. CDR3 sequence (DNA): TGCGCCAGCAGCCTGGGCGGCAAATACACAGATACGCAGTATTTT. This encodes CASSLGGKYTDTQYF.

This clonotype was observed many times. This rearrangement joins TRBV7-9 to TRBJ2-1; the match to TRBD1 covers 10 bases. Germline trimming cut 5 bases from V and 1 base from J; bases unmatched to any gene: 2. Germline CDR1 and CDR2: SEHNR and FQNEAQ (reference sequence). The length of the CDR3 is 15 residues. The CDR3 sequence: CASSEGQGSYNEQFF. The CDR3 DNA reads TGTGCCAGCAGCGAGGGACAGGGGTCCTACAATGAGCAGTTCTTC.

This clonotype came up many times. This chain links TRBV10-2 with TRBJ2-1, with 9 bases fitting TRBD2. This CDR3 contains 14 residues. J gave up 1 base and V 6 bases, and 1 base lay outside the gene matches. The V gene's germline CDR1 is WSHSY and CDR2 SAAADI. The CDR3 reads CASRAGGSYNEQFF. CDR3 DNA: TGCGCCAGCAGGGCGGGAGGGTCCTACAATGAGCAGTTCTTC.

V usage is TRBV27 and J usage is TRBJ2-5; 11 positions agree with TRBD1. This CDR3 has 17 amino acids. Per the germline V gene, CDR1 is MNHEY and CDR2 is SMNVEV (reference sequence). Trimming at V came to 5 bases and at J to 5 bases, leaving 13 bases not matched to a gene. The CDR3 region is CASSHSWTGGFGETQYF. The DNA of the CDR3 is TGTGCCAGCAGTCACTCGTGGACAGGGGGCTTCGGGGAGACCCAGTACTTC.

This rearrangement joins TRBV28 to TRBJ1-1; the D gene is possibly TRBD1 (5 bases). V was trimmed by 2 bases and J by 5 bases, leaving 24 bases between them. This CDR3 has 18 amino acids. CDR1 is MDHEN and CDR2 is SYDVKM in the germline V gene. CDR3 nucleotide sequence: TGTGCCAGCAGTTTAGATCTTGGGACGACCTCCCGGAAGACTGAAGCTTTCTTT. This sequence encodes CASSLDLGTTSRKTEAFF.

The table lists this clonotype with a few counts. The chain combines TRBV27 with TRBJ2-2; 13 nucleotides align to TRBD2. CDR3 length equals 17 residues. The junction had 8 bases not matched to a gene; V was cut back by 4 bases and J by 6 bases. The germline V gene has CDR1 MNHEY and CDR2 SMNVEV (reference sequence). CDR3: CASSSQGLAGRSGELFF. CDR3 in DNA: TGTGCCAGCAGTTCACAGGGACTAGCGGGAAGGTCCGGGGAGCTGTTTTTT.

The count of this clonotype is one. Just one base apart from a much larger clone, this may be a read error. The chain has TRBV7-6 and TRBJ2-2, with D perhaps matching TRBD1 (6 bases). The germline V gene has CDR1 SGHVS and CDR2 FNYEAQ. This CDR3 comprises 15 residues. The CDR3: CTSSSAHGQSGELFF. CDR3 DNA: TGTACCAGCAGCTCAGCCCACGGACAGTCCGGGGAGCTGTTTTTT.